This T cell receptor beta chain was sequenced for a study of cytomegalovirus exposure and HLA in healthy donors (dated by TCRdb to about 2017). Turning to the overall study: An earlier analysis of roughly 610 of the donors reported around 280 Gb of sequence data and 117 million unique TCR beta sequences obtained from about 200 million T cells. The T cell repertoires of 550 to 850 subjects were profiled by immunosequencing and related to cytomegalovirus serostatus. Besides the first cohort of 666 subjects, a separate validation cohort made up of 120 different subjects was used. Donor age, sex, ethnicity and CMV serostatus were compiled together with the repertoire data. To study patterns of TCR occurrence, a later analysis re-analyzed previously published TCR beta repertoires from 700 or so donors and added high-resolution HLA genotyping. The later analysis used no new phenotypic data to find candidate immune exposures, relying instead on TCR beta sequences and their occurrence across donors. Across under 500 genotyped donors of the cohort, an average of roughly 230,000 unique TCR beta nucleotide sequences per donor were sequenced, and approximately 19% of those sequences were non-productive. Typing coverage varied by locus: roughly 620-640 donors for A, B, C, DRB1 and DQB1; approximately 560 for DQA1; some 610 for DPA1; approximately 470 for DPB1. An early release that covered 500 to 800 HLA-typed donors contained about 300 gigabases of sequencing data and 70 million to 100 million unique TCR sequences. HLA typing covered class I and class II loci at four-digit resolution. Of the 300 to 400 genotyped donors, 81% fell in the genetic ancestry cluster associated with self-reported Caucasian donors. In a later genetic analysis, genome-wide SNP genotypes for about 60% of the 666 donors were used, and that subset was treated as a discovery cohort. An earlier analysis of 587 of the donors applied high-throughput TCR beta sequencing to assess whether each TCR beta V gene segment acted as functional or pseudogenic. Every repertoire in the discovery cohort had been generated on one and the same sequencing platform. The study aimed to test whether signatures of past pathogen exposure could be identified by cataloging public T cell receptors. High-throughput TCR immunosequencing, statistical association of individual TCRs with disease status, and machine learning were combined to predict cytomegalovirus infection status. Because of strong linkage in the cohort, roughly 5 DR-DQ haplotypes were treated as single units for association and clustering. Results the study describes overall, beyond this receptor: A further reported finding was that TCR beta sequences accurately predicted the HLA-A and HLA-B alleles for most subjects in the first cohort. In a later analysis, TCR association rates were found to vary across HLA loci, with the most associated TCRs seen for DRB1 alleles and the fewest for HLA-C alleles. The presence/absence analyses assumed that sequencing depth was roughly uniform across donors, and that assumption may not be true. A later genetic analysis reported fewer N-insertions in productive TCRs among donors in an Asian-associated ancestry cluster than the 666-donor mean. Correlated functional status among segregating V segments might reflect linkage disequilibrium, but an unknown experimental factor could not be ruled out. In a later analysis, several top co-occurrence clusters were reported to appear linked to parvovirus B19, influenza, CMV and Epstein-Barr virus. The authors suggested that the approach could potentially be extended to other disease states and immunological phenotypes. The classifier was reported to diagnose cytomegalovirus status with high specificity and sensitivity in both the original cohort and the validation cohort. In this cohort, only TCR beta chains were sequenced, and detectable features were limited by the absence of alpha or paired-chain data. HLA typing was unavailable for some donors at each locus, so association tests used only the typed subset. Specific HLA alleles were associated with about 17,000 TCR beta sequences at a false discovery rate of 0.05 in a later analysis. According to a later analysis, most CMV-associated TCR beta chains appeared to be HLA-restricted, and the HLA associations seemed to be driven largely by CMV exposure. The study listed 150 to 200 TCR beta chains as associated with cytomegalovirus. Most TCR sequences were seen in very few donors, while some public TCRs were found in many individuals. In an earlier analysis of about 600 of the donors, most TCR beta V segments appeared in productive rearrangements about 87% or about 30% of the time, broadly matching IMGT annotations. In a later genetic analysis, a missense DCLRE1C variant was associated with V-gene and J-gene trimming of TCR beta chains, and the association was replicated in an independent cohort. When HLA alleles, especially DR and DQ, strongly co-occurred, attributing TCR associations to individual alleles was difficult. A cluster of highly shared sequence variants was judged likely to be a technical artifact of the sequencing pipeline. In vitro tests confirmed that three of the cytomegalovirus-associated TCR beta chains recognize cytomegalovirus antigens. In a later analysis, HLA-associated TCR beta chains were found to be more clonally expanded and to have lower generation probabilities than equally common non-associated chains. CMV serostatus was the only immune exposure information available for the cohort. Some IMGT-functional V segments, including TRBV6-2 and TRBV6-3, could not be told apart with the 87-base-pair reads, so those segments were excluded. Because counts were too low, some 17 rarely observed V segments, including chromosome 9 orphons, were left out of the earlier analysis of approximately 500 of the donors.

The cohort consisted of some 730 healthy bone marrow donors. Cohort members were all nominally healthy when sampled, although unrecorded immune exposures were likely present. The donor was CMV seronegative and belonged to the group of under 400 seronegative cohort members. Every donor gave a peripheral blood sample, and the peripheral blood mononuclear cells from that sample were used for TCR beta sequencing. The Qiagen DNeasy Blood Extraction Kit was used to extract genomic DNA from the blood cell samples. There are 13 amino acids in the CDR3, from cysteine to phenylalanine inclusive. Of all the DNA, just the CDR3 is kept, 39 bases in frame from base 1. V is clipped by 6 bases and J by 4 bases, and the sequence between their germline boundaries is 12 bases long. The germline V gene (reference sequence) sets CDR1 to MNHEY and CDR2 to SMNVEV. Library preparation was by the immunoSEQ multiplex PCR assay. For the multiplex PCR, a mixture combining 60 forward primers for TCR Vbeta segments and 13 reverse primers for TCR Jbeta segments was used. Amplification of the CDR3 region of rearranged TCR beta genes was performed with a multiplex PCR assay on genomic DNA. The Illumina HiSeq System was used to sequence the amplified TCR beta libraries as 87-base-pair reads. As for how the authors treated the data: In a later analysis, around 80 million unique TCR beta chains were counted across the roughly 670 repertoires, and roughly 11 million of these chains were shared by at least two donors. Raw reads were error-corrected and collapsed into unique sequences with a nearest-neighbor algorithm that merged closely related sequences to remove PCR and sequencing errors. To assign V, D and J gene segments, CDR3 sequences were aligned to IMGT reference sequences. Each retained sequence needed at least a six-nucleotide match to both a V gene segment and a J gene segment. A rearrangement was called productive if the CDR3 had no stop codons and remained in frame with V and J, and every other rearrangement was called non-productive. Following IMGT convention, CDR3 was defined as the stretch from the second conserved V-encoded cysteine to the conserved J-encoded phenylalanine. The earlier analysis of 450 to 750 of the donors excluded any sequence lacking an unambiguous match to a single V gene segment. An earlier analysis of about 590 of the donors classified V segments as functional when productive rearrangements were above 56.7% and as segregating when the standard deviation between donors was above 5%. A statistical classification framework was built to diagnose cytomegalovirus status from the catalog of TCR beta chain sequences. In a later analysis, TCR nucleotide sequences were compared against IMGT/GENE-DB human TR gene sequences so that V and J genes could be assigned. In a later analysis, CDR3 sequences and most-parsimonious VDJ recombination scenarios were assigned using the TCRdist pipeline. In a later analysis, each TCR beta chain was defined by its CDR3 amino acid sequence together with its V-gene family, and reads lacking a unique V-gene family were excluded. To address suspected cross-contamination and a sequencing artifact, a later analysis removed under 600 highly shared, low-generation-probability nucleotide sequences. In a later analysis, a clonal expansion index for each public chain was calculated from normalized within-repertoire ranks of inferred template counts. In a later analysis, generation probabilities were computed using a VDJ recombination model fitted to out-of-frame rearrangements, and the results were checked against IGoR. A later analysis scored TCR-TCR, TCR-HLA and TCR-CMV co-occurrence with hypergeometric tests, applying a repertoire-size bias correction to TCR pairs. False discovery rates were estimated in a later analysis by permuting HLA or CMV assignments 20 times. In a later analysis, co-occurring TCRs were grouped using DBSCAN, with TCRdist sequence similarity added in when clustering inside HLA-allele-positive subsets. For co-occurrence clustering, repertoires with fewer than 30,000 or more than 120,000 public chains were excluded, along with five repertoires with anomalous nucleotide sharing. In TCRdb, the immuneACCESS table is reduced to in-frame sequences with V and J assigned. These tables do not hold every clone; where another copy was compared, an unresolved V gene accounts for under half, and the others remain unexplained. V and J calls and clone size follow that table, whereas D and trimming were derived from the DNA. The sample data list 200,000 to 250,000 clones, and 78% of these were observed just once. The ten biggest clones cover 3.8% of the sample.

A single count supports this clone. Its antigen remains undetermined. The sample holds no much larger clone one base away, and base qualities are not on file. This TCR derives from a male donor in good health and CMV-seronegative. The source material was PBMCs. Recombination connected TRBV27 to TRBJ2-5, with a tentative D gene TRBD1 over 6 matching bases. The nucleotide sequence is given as TGTGCCAGCAGGCGTACAGGGAGAGAGACCCAGTACTTC. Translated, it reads CASRRTGRETQYF.